Listed here are 9 T cell receptor beta chains from one sample, sequenced in a study of cytomegalovirus exposure and HLA in healthy donors. Primers: 60 Vbeta forward and 13 Jbeta reverse. Profiled with immunoSEQ multiplex PCR; TCRdb holds only in-frame clones, not every one. Among 150,000 or so clones listed, 82% were seen once. Specimen: PBMCs. The receptors derive from a man aged 18-30 years in good health and CMV-seropositive.

This chain links TRBV6-5 with TRBJ1-4, with TRBD1 matching over 9 bases. From germline, CDR1 is MNHEY and CDR2 SVGAGI. After removal of 6 bases from V and 7 bases from J, the junction contained 9 bases not matched to a gene. The CDR3 covers 15 residues. The CDR3 DNA follows: TGTGCCAGCAGCCGAAACAGGGGGCTTGGTGAAAAACTGTTTTTT. Its translation: CASSRNRGLGEKLFF.

This chain joins TRBV15 and TRBJ2-7; D is unclear. This CDR3 is built from 13 residues. V lost 1 base to trimming and J lost 2 bases, with 6 bases between them. From germline, CDR1 is LNHNV and CDR2 YYDKDF (reference sequence). The CDR3 is CATSRVQAYEQYF. The DNA for the CDR3 is TGTGCCACCAGCAGAGTTCAGGCCTACGAGCAGTACTTC.

This chain connects TRBV15 to TRBJ2-7; tentatively, D is TRBD1 (5 bases). Between the trimmed V and J ends, which lost 4 bases and 3 bases, there was a span of 10 bases. The CDR3 contains 13 residues. CDR1 is LNHNV, CDR2 YYDKDF, per germline (reference sequence). Here the CDR3 reads CATSIDRNYEQYF. CDR3 DNA: TGTGCCACCAGCATAGACAGAAACTACGAGCAGTACTTC.

This rearrangement joins TRBV5-1 to TRBJ2-3, with 10 positions matching TRBD2. Germline CDR1 reads SGHRS; CDR2 reads YFSETQ. The CDR3 length is 15 residues. V shed 2 bases, J shed 5 bases, and the junction held 5 bases outside the gene matches. The CDR3 DNA is TGCGCCAGCAGCTTACCTAGCGGGAGCTTAGATACGCAGTATTTT. It yields the protein CASSLPSGSLDTQYF.

V is TRBV25-1 and J is TRBJ2-7; 12 bases match TRBD2. V dropped 4 bases and J dropped 5; count of bases not matched to a gene: 6. Germline CDR1 and CDR2: MGHDK and SYGVNS. This CDR3 has 15 residues. The CDR3 region has the DNA TGTGCCAGCAGTGGACGACTAGCGGGAGAGAACGAGCAGTACTTC. It codes for CASSGRLAGENEQYF.

This sequence joins TRBV9 and TRBJ2-7; a possible D gene is TRBD2 (6 bases). Germline CDR1 SGDLS, CDR2 YYNGEE. CDR3 length: 13 amino acids. Trimming took 5 bases from V and 6 from J, leaving 15 bases between them. This CDR3 is CASSWGEYTEQYF. CDR3 sequence (DNA): TGTGCCAGCAGTTGGGGGGAGTATACCGAGCAGTACTTC.

The genes are TRBV7-3 and TRBJ2-3; 10 nucleotides line up with TRBD2. The germline CDR1 and CDR2 sequences are SGHTA and FQGTGA. Trimming took 4 bases from V and 0 from J; bases not matched to a gene: 4. The CDR3 spans 16 residues. In DNA, the CDR3 is TGTGCCAGCAGCTCGCCGACTAGCGGGAGCACAGATACGCAGTATTTT. The encoded protein is CASSSPTSGSTDTQYF.

The chain is built from TRBV4-1 and TRBJ2-3; 12 bases line up with TRBD2. V was clipped by 4 bases and J by 5 bases; unmatched bases: 10. Germline CDR1 reads MGHRA; CDR2 reads YSYEKL. This CDR3 contains 17 residues. The DNA of the CDR3 is TGCGCCAGCAGCCTGGGCTCGGGACTAGCGGGCGGAGATACGCAGTATTTT. This translates into CASSLGSGLAGGDTQYF.

V is TRBV10-1 and J is TRBJ2-3, with TRBD2 matching over 7 bases. In germline, CDR1 is WNHNN, CDR2 SYGVQD (reference sequence). V shed 4 bases and J 2 bases; nucleotides not matched to a gene: 6. The CDR3 is 15 residues long. This CDR3 is CASSGLAGPTDTQYF. The CDR3 DNA is TGCGCCAGCAGTGGATTAGCGGGCCCCACAGATACGCAGTATTTT.